The 17 T cell receptor beta chains given below trace back to one sample, sequenced in a study of blood T cells in healthy people across ages. For the second PCR, which ran for about 6 to 11 cycles, a sample-barcoded 5' primer and a J-beta primer mix were used. TCRdb reprocessed the 5' RACE reads with MiXCR, giving one entry per CDR3 protein. The repertoire has some 1,800,000 distinct CDR3 sequences, about two fifths of them found once; the top ten carry 23%. The specimen sequenced was blood. These receptors were taken from a human donor in good health.

This chain links TRBV4-1 with TRBJ2-3, with 7 bases matching TRBD1. Trimming took 3 bases from V and 3 from J; bases not matched to a gene: 6. Germline V CDR1 and CDR2: MGHRA, YSYEKL. This CDR3 contains 15 residues. CDR3 nucleotides: TGCGCCAGCAGCCATCGACAGGGTGAGACAGATACGCAGTATTTT. Encoded protein: CASSHRQGETDTQYF.

This chain uses TRBV25-1 with TRBJ2-5, with D perhaps matching TRBD1 (5 bases). CDR1 is MGHDK and CDR2 is SYGVNS in the germline V gene. The V end was cut by 6 bases, the J end by 5 bases, with 13 bases between. This CDR3 has 13 residues. CDR3 nucleotide sequence: TGTGCCAGCAGGATGGGGCTTTGGGAGACCCAGTACTTC. Translating it yields CASRMGLWETQYF.

The rearrangement links TRBV12-3 or TRBV12-4 to TRBJ2-3; 16 bases fit TRBD2. The J segment lost 0 bases and the V segment lost 5 bases, leaving 8 bases of the junction unmatched. The CDR3 has 19 amino acids. The CDR3 DNA follows: TGTGCCAGCAGTCCAGGGACTAGCGGGGGGGTTTTAAGCACAGATACGCAGTATTTT. It translates to CASSPGTSGGVLSTDTQYF.

The chain is built from TRBV7-9 and TRBJ2-3, with D perhaps matching TRBD1 or TRBD2 (5 bases each). Trimming removed 0 bases from V and 2 bases from J, with 21 bases in between. Germline CDR1 SEHNR, CDR2 FQNEAQ (reference sequence). The CDR3 contains 19 residues. The CDR3 DNA reads as TGTGCCAGCAGCTTAGCAAACCTCCGGGGCCGACTCCACACAGATACGCAGTATTTT. Translating it yields CASSLANLRGRLHTDTQYF.

The chain recombines TRBV18 with TRBJ2-6; 8 bases fit TRBD1. This CDR3 has 17 amino acids. V was clipped by 3 bases and J by 0 bases; unmatched bases: 4. CDR1 and CDR2 from the germline V gene are KGHSH and LQKENI. The CDR3 loop is CASSPGQALSGANVLTF. DNA for the CDR3: TGTGCCAGCTCACCGGGACAGGCCCTCTCTGGGGCCAACGTCCTGACTTTC.

This clonotype has a handful of counts. The CDR3 sequence is CASSVSAFNTEAFF. The CDR3 nucleotides are TGTGCCAGCAGCGTATCAGCTTTCAACACTGAAGCTTTCTTT. This chain connects TRBV9 to TRBJ1-1; D uncertain. Trimming pared 1 base from V and 2 bases from J, leaving 9 bases between. Germline CDR1 is SGDLS and CDR2 is YYNGEE. The CDR3 runs to 14 residues.

In the case of this clonotype: At one of its ends the junction is not consistent with the germline gene, which may arise from a read error. The V and J genes are TRBV4-2 and TRBJ2-1, with D hard to call. The CDR3 has 13 residues. CDR1 and CDR2 from the germline V gene are LGHNA and YNFKEQ. CDR3 in amino acids: CARSQDADNEQFF. CDR3 sequence (DNA): TGTGCCCGCAGCCAAGATGCGGACAATGAGCAGTTCTTC.

This clonotype was observed a single time. J is TRBJ2-2 and V is TRBV27, with a possible D match to TRBD1 (5 bases). Trimming shortened V by 4 bases and J by 3 bases, and 9 bases separated the two germline ends. The CDR3 has 14 residues. From germline, CDR1 is MNHEY and CDR2 SMNVEV (reference sequence). The CDR3 sequence: CASSWGAHTGELFF. In nucleotides, the CDR3 is TGTGCCAGCAGTTGGGGCGCCCACACCGGGGAGCTGTTTTTT.

Comments on this clonotype: Relative to the germline gene, one junction end is altered; a read error may explain this. V usage is TRBV5-1 and J usage is TRBJ2-6; D may be TRBD1 (5 bases). The CDR3 is made up of 16 amino acids. Looked up from germline, CDR1 is SGHRS and CDR2 is YFSETQ. In DNA, the CDR3 is TGCGCCAGCAGCGTCAGTCAATCATCTGGGGCCGACGTCCTGACTTTC. This encodes CASSVSQSSGADVLTF.

This clonotype has a count of ten or more. V gene TRBV7-8 combines with J gene TRBJ2-5; no clear D. Trimming removed 3 bases from V and 5 bases from J, with 10 bases in between. CDR3 length: 13 amino acids. Looked up from germline, CDR1 is SGHVS and CDR2 is FQNEAQ. The CDR3 is CASSFGVLETQYF. In DNA form, the CDR3 reads TGTGCCAGCAGCTTTGGGGTCCTGGAGACCCAGTACTTC.

The chain links TRBV7-3 to TRBJ2-2; a weak D match, TRBD1 (6 bases). V was clipped by 5 bases and J by 6 bases, with 16 bases between them. The germline V gene has CDR1 SGHTA and CDR2 FQGTGA. CDR3 length: 15 amino acids. The CDR3 loop reads CASSLGTRGAGELFF. CDR3 in DNA: TGTGCCAGCAGCCTTGGGACACGAGGGGCCGGGGAGCTGTTTTTT.

This clonotype was detected a few times. The CDR3 sequence is CSVGGGESYEQYF. The DNA of the CDR3 is TGCAGCGTTGGGGGCGGGGAATCCTACGAGCAGTACTTC. This chain uses TRBV29-1 with TRBJ2-7, with D possibly being TRBD2 (6 bases). V dropped 4 bases and J dropped 1 base, with 11 bases sitting between them. Germline lookup yields CDR1 SQVTM and CDR2 ANQGSEA. The CDR3 is 13 amino acids.

This chain joins TRBV6-1 and TRBJ2-4, with 11 bases that match TRBD1. The CDR3 consists of 15 residues. The junction had 1 base not matched to a gene; V was cut back by 1 base and J by 5 bases. Germline V gene lookup returns CDR1 MNHNS and CDR2 SASEGT. CDR3 protein: CASSEGTGGQNIQYF. The CDR3 DNA reads TGTGCCAGCAGTGAAGGGACAGGGGGCCAAAACATTCAGTACTTC.

The rearrangement joins TRBV14 to TRBJ1-2; D possibly corresponds to TRBD1 (5 bases). CDR1 SGHDN and CDR2 FVKESK come from the germline V gene. Trimming shortened V by 6 bases and J by 7 bases, and 15 bases separated the two germline ends. The CDR3 runs 13 residues. CDR3 residues: CASRPSGGTGYTF. The CDR3 DNA sequence: TGTGCCAGCAGACCGTCGGGAGGGACTGGCTACACCTTC.

This clonotype was counted between two and nine times. The gene calls are TRBV6-5 and TRBJ2-4; 9 bases match TRBD1. The J call may be in error: the DNA end matches TRBJ2-7 better. The CDR3 runs 16 residues. Germline V gene lookup returns CDR1 MNHEY and CDR2 SVGAGI. CDR3 in amino acids: CASSDWRGQGAGEQYF. CDR3 nucleotide sequence: TGTGCCAGCAGTGACTGGAGGGGACAGGGAGCAGGCGAGCAGTACTTC.

The J gene is TRBJ2-7, the V gene TRBV29-1, with D perhaps TRBD2 (6 bases). Germline V lookup: CDR1 SQVTM, CDR2 ANQGSEA. The CDR3 is 16 residues long. V lost 0 bases and J 4 bases, leaving 19 bases between the germline ends. The CDR3 DNA reads as TGCAGCGTTGAAGATAGATTCTCCGGGGGTAGATACGAGCAGTACTTC. Protein sequence: CSVEDRFSGGRYEQYF.

DNA of the CDR3: TGTGCCAGCAGTGAATATTTTTGGACAGGGGATCAGCCCCAGCATTTT. The encoded protein is CASSEYFWTGDQPQHF. This rearrangement joins TRBV25-1 to TRBJ1-5; TRBD1 matches 9 bases. V trimming: 0 bases; J trimming: 5 bases; junction bases outside the gene matches: 5. Germline V gene lookup returns CDR1 MGHDK and CDR2 SYGVNS. CDR3 length: 16 residues.